The 8 T cell receptor beta chains in this list originate from one sample, sequenced in a study of a mutant IDH1 vaccine in newly diagnosed glioma. The sample's time point: week 5, during vaccination. Each dose of the vaccine consisted of 300 ug of mutant IDH1 20-mer peptide, with topical imiquimod. No antigen has been identified for these receptors. Sequencing was performed with immunoSEQ multiplex PCR; in TCRdb, only in-frame clones are kept and a portion is missing. Of 70,000 to 100,000 clones in the sample, 91% were seen once. Sequencing used PBMCs, obtained from a glioma patient whose treatment included an IDH1 peptide vaccine. The receptors derive from a woman aged 45-65 years with glioma.

V gene TRBV28 combines with J gene TRBJ1-4; D gene uncertain. This CDR3 region has 15 residues. V was clipped by 6 bases and J by 2 bases, with 13 bases between them. Germline values: CDR1 MDHEN, CDR2 SYDVKM. CDR3 region: CASSTEGRTNEKLFF. CDR3 in DNA: TGTGCCAGCAGCACCGAGGGTCGGACTAATGAAAAACTGTTTTTT.

The V gene is TRBV19, the J gene TRBJ2-2, with D hard to call. Germline V gene data show CDR1 as LNHDA and CDR2 as SQIVND (reference sequence). The CDR3 runs 12 residues. Trimming removed 7 bases from V and 6 bases from J, with 9 bases in between. The CDR3: CASTVAAGELFF. The CDR3 DNA follows: TGTGCCAGTACTGTAGCTGCCGGGGAGCTGTTTTTT.

This rearrangement joins TRBV6-5 to TRBJ1-6; D is unresolved. This CDR3 has 14 residues. From germline, CDR1 is MNHEY and CDR2 SVGAGI. Trimming took 6 bases from V and 7 from J, leaving 13 bases between them. DNA for the CDR3: TGTGCCAGCAGGGGTGGGGATCGGAATTCACCCCTCCACTTT. Protein product: CASRGGDRNSPLHF.

This chain joins TRBV27 and TRBJ2-7, with D unclear. From germline, CDR1 is MNHEY and CDR2 SMNVEV (reference sequence). The V and J ends lost 6 bases and 2 bases respectively, with 5 bases between them. The CDR3 covers 11 residues. CDR3 sequence reads: CASSLTYEQYF. The CDR3 nucleotides are TGTGCCAGCAGCCTTACCTACGAGCAGTACTTC.

The chain is built from TRBV9 and TRBJ2-2, with D perhaps TRBD1 (5 bases). V shed 4 bases and J shed 1 base, with 14 bases lying between them. Germline CDR1 and CDR2: SGDLS and YYNGEE. The CDR3 is 16 residues long. This CDR3 reads CASSINRRENTGELFF. The CDR3 DNA reads as TGTGCCAGCAGCATAAACCGCAGGGAGAACACCGGGGAGCTGTTTTTT.

The chain links TRBV27 to TRBJ2-7; TRBD1 is a possible D gene (8 bases). Germline CDR1 and CDR2: MNHEY and SMNVEV (reference sequence). Between the trimmed V and J ends, which lost 4 bases and 8 bases, there was a span of 15 bases. The CDR3 covers 13 residues. CDR3 region: CASSWTGTTKQYF. The DNA of the CDR3 is TGTGCCAGCAGTTGGACAGGGACTACGAAGCAGTACTTC.

In nucleotides, the CDR3 is TGTGCCAGCAGCTCGTTTCAGGACTTCCACACTGAAGCTTTCTTT. Its protein product is CASSSFQDFHTEAFF. V and J are TRBV7-9 and TRBJ1-1; no definite D call. The germline gives CDR1 SEHNR, CDR2 FQNEAQ (reference sequence). The CDR3 totals 15 residues. Trimming shortened V by 4 bases and J by 3 bases, and 15 bases separated the two germline ends.

V and J are TRBV28 and TRBJ1-1, with D maybe TRBD1 (6 bases). This CDR3 has 15 amino acids. V was clipped by 4 bases and J by 9 bases, with 21 bases between them. Germline CDR1 is MDHEN and CDR2 is SYDVKM. In DNA, the CDR3 is TGTGCCAGCAGTTCTCCAGGACAGCCCCGGGGGCAAGCTTTCTTT. Translated, it gives CASSSPGQPRGQAFF.